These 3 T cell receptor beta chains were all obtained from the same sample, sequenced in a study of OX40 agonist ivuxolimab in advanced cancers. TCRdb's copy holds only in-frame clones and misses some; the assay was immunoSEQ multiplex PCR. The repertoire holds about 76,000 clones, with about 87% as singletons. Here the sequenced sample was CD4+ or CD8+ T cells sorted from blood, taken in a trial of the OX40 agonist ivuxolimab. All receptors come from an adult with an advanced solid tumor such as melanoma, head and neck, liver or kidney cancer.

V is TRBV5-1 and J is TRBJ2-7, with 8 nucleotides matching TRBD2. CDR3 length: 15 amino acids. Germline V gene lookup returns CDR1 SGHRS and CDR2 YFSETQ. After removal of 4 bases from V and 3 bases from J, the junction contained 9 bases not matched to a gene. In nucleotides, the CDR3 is TGCGCCAGCAGCCGAATAGCGGGATCTGACTACGAGCAGTACTTC. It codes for CASSRIAGSDYEQYF. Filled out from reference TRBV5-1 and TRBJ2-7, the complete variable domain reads KAGVTQTPRYLIKTRGQQVTLSCSPISGHRSVSWYQQTPGQGLQFLFEYFSETQRNKGNFPGRFSGRQFSNSRSEMNVSTLELGDSALYLCASSRIAGSDYEQYFGPGTRLTVT.

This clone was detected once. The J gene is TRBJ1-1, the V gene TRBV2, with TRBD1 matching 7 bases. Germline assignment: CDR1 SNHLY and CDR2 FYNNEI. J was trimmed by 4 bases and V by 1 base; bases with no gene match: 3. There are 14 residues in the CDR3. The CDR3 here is CASSEGQGPTEAFF. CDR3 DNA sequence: TGTGCCAGCAGTGAAGGACAGGGCCCCACTGAAGCTTTCTTT.

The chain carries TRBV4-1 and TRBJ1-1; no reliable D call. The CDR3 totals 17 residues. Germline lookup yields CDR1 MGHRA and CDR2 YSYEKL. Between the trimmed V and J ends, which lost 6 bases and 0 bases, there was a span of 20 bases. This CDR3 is CASSLGSGRDMNTEAFF. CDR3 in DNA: TGCGCCAGCAGTCTCGGGTCGGGCAGAGATATGAACACTGAAGCTTTCTTT.